This TCR beta chain is drawn from a study of blood T cells in healthy people across ages. A J-beta primer mix and a sample-barcoded 5' primer were used in a second PCR of about 7 to 12 cycles. TCRdb re-derived calls from the 5' RACE reads in MiXCR, one entry per CDR3 protein. Seen here are approximately 1,000,000 distinct CDR3 sequences, around 45% observed once, and the top ten hold 15% to 20%. Comments on this clonotype: Relative to the germline gene, one junction end is altered; a read error may explain this.

The CDR3 is made up of 10 amino acids. CDR1 is MGHDK, CDR2 SYGVNS, per germline. The receptor was isolated from a woman aged 55-69 years in good health. The sequencing input was blood. The V gene is TRBV25-1, the J gene TRBJ2-1; D unclear. CDR3 DNA sequence: TGTGCCAGCCGCGACAAGGAGCAGTTCTTC. It specifies CASRDKEQFF.